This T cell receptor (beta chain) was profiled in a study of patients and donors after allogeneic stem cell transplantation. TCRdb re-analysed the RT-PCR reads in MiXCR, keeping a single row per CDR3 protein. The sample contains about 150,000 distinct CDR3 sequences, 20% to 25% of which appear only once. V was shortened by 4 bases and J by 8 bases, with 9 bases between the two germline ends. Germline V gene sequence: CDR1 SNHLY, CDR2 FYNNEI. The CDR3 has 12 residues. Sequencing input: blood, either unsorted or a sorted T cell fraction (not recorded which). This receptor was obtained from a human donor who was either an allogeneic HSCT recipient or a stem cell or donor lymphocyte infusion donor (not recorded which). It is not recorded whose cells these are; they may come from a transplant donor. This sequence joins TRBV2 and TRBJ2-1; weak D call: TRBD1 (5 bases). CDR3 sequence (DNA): TGTGCCAGCAGTGTAAGGGGCCATGAGCAGTTCTTC. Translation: CASSVRGHEQFF.